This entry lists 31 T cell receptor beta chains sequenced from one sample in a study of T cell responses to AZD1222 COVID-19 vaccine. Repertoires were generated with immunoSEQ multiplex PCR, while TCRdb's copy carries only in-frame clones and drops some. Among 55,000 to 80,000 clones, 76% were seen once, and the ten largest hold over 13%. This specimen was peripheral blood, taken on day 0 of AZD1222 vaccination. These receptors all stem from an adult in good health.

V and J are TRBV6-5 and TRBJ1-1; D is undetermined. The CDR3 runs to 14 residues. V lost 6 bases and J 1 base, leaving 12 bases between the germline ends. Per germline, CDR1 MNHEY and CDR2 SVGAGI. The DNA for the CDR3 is TGTGCCAGCAGCCCCAGAACCGGGAACACTGAAGCTTTCTTT. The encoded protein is CASSPRTGNTEAFF.

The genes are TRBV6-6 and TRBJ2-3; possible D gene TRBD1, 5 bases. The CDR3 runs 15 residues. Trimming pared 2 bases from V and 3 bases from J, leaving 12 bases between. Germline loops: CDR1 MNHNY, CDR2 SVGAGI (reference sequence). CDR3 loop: CASSYNRQSTDTQYF. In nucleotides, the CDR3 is TGTGCCAGCAGTTACAACCGACAGAGTACAGATACGCAGTATTTT.

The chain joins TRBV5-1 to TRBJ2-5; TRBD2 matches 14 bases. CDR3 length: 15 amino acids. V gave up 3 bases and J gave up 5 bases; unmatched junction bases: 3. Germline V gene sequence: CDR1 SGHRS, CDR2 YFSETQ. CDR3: CASSSGLAGVETQYF. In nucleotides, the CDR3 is TGCGCCAGCAGCTCGGGACTAGCGGGGGTGGAGACCCAGTACTTC.

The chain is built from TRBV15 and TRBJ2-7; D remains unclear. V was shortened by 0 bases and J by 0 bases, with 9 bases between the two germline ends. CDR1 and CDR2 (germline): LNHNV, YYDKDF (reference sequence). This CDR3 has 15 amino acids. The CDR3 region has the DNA TGTGCCACCAGCAGAGAGTTAGGAGCCTCCTACGAGCAGTACTTC. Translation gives CATSRELGASYEQYF.

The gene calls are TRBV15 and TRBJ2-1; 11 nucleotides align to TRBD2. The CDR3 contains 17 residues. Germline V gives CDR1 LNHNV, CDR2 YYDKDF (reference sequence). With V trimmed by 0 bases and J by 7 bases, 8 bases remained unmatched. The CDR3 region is CATSRDFTGTSGNEQFF. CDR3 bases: TGTGCCACCAGCAGAGATTTCACCGGGACTAGCGGAAATGAGCAGTTCTTC.

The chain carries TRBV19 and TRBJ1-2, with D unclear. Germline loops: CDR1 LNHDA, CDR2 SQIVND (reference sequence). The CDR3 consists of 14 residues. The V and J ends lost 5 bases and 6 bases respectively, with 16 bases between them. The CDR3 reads CASSGSGRTDGYTF. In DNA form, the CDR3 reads TGTGCCAGTAGTGGCTCCGGTCGGACGGATGGCTACACCTTC.

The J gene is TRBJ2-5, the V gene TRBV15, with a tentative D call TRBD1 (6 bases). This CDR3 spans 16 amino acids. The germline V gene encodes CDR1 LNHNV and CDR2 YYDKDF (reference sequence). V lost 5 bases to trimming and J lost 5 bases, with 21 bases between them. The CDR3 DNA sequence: TGTGCCACCAGCGGGGGCCCCGACGGTAGTGCGGAGACCCAGTACTTC. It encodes CATSGGPDGSAETQYF.

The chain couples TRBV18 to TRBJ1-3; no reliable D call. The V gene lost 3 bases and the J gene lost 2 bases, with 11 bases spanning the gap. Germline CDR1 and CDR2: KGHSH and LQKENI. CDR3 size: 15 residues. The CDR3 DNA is TGTGCCAGCTCACCTCCGGGAACCACTGGAAACACCATATATTTT. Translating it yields CASSPPGTTGNTIYF.

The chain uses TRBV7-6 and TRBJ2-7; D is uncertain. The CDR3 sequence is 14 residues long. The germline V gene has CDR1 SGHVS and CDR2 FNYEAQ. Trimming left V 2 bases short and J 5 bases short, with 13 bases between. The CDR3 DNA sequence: TGTGCCAGCAGCTTATTTTCGGGCTTGGACGAGCAGTACTTC. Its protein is CASSLFSGLDEQYF.

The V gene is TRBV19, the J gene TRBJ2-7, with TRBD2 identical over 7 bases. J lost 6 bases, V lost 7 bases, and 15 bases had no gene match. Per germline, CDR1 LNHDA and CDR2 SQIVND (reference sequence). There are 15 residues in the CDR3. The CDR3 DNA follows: TGTGCCAGTACCACCTCCCACGGGGGGACTGGCGAGCAGTACTTC. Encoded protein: CASTTSHGGTGEQYF.

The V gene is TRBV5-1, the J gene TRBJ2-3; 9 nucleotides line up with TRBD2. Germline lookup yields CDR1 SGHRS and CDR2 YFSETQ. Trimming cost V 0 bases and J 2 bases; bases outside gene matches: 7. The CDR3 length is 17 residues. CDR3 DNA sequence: TGCGCCAGCAGCTTGGTTGGCAGACTAGCGGCCACAGATACGCAGTATTTT. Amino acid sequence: CASSLVGRLAATDTQYF.

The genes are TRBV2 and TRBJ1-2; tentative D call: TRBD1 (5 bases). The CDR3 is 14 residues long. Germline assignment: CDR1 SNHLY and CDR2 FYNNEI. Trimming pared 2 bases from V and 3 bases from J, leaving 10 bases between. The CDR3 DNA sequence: TGTGCCAGCAGTGAATGGGGGAAGGACTATGGCTACACCTTC. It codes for CASSEWGKDYGYTF.

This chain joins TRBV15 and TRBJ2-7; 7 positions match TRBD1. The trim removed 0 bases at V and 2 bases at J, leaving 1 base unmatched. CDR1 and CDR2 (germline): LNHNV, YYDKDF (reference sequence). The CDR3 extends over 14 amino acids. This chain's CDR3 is CATSRDRGPYEQYF. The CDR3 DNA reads TGTGCCACCAGCAGAGATAGGGGGCCCTACGAGCAGTACTTC.

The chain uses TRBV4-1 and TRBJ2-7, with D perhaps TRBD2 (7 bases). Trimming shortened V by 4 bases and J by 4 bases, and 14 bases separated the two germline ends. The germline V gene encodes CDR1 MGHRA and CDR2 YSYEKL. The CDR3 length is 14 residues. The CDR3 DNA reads TGCGCCAGCAGCCCCGCGGCGGGGGCGTACGAGCAGTACTTC. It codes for CASSPAAGAYEQYF.

CDR3 DNA: TGTGCCAGCAGTTCCACAGCTTACGAGCAGTACTTC. It translates to CASSSTAYEQYF. The V and J genes are TRBV28 and TRBJ2-7; the D is unclear. The V end lost 4 bases, the J end lost 4 bases, and 8 bases lay between the germline ends. CDR1 is MDHEN and CDR2 is SYDVKM in the germline V gene. The CDR3 has 12 amino acids.

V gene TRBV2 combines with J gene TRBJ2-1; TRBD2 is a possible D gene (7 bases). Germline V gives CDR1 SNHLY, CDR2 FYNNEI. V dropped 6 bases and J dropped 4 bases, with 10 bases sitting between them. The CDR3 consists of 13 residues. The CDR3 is CASRGGGYNEQFF. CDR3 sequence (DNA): TGTGCCAGCAGAGGGGGAGGGTACAATGAGCAGTTCTTC.

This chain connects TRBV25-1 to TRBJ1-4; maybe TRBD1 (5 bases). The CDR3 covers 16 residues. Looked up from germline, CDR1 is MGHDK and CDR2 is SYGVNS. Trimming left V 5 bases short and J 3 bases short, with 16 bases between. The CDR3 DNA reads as TGTGCCAGCAGTCCCCGGGGGATTAGGGCTAATGAAAAACTGTTTTTT. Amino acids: CASSPRGIRANEKLFF.

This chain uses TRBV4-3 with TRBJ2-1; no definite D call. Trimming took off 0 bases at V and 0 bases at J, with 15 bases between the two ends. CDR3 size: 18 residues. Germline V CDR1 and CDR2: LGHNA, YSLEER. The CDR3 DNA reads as TGCGCCAGCAGCCAAGAAATAGGTGTGGGAAGCTCCTACAATGAGCAGTTCTTC. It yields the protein CASSQEIGVGSSYNEQFF.

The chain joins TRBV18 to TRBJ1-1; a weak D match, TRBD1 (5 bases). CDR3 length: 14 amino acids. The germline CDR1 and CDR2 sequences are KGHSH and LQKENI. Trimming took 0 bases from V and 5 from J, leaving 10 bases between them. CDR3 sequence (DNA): TGTGCCAGCTCACCACCGCTAGGGGAAACTGAAGCTTTCTTT. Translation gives CASSPPLGETEAFF.

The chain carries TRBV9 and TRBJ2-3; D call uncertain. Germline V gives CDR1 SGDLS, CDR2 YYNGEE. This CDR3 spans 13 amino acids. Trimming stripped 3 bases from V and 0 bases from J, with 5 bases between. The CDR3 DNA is TGTGCCAGCAGCGGTGGGAGCACAGATACGCAGTATTTT. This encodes CASSGGSTDTQYF. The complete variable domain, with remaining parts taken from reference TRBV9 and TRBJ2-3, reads DSGVTQTPKHLITATGQRVTLRCSPRSGDLSVYWYQQSLDQGLQFLIQYYNGEERAKGNILERFSAQQFPDLHSELNLSSLELGDSALYFCASSGGSTDTQYFGPGTRLTVL.

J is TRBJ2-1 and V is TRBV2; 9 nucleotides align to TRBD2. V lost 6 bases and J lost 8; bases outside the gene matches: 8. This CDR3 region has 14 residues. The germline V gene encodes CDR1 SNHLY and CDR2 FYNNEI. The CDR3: CASRPGLAYDEQFF. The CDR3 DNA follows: TGTGCCAGCAGACCGGGACTAGCTTACGATGAGCAGTTCTTC.

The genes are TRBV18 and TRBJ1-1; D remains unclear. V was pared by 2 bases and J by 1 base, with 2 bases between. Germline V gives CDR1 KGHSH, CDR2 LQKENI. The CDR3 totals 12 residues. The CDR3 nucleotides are TGTGCCAGCTCACCAGGGAACACTGAAGCTTTCTTT. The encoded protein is CASSPGNTEAFF.

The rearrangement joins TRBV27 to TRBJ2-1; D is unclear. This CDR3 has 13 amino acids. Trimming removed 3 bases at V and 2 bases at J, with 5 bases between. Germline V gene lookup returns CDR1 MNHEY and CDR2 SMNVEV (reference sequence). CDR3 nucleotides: TGTGCCAGCAGTTTGGAACCCTACAATGAGCAGTTCTTC. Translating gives CASSLEPYNEQFF.

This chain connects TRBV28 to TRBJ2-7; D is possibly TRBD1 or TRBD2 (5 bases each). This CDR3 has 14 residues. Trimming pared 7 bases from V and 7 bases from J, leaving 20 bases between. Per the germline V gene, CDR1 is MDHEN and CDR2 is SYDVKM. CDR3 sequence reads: CASNPPGRRVEQYF. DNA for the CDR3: TGTGCCAGCAACCCTCCGGGACGACGAGTGGAGCAGTACTTC.

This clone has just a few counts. CDR3 residues: CAWSLGGGETQYF. The CDR3 nucleotides are TGTGCCTGGTCGCTCGGCGGGGGGGAGACCCAGTACTTC. This chain uses TRBV30 with TRBJ2-5, with TRBD2 identical over 8 bases. Germline CDR1 GTSNPN, CDR2 SVGIG (reference sequence). Germline trimming cut 5 bases from V and 5 bases from J; bases unmatched to any gene: 7. The CDR3 is 13 amino acids.

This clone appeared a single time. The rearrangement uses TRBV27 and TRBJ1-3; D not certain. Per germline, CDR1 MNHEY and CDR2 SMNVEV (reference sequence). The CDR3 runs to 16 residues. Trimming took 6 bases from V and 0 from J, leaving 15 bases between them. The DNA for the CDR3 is TGTGCCAGCAGGCTGCAGACGGGAATCTCTGGAAACACCATATATTTT. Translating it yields CASRLQTGISGNTIYF.

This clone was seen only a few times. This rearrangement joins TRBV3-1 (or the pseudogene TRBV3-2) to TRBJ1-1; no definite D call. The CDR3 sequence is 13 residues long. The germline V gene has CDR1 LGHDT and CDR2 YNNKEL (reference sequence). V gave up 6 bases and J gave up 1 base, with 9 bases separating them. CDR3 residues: CASSLHRNTEAFF. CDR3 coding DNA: TGTGCCAGCAGTCTTCATCGGAACACTGAAGCTTTCTTT.

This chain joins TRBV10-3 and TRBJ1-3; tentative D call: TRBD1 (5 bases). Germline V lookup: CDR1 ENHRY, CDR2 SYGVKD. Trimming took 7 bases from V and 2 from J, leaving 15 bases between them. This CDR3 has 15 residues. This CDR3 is CAINSASRAGNTIYF. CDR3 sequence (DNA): TGTGCCATCAATAGTGCCTCCAGGGCTGGAAACACCATATATTTT.

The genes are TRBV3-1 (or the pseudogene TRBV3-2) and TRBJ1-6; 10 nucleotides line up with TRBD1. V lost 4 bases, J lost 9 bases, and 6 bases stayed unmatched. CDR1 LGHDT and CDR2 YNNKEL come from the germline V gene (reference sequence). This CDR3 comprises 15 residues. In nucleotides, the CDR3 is TGTGCCAGCAGCCCCCATGGGACAGGGGTTTCACCCCTCCACTTT. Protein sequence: CASSPHGTGVSPLHF.

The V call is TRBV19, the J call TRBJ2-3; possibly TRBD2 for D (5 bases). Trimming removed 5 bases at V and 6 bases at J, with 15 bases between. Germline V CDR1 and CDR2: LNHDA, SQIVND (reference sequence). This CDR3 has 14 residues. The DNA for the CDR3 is TGTGCCAGTAGTTCCCGGACTCTGGCGGATACGCAGTATTTT. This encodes CASSSRTLADTQYF.

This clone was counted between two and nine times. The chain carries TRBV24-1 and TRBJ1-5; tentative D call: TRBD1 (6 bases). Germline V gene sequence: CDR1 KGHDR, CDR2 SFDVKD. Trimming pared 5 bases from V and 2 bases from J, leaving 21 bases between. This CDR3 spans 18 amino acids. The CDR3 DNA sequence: TGTGCCACCAGTGCTTCGGGGGGCATAATGCGCGGCAATCAGCCCCAGCATTTT. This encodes CATSASGGIMRGNQPQHF.